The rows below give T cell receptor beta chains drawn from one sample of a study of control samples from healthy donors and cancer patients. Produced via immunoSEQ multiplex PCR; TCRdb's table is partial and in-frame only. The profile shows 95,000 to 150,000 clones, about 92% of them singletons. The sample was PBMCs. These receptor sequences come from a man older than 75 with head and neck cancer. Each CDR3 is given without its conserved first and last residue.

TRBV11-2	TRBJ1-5	ASSPGRGSPQH
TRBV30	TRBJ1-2	AWSRGALIYGYT
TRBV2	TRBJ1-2	ASSWEGGLGYT
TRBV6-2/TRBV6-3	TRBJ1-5	ASSAPGYSNQPQH
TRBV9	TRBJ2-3	ASSSRLAVSTDTQY
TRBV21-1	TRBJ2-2	ASSSDRVSNTGELF
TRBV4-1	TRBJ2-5	ASSPDRGRVETQY
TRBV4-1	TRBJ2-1	ASTRERENNEQF
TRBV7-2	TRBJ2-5	ASSLLAGEEETQY
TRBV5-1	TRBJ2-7	ASSWDRGGEQY
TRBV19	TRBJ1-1	ASSIAWGAGTEAF
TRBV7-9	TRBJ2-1	ASSLILAGVGNEQF
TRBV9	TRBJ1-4	ASSVGQGFEKLF
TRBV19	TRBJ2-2	ASKVGNTGELF
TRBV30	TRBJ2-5	AWSQYQETQY
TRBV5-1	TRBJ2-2	ASSSGSTGELF
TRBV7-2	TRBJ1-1	ASSPGQYTEAF
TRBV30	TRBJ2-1	AWESYNEQF
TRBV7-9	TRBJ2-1	ASKAGGNEQF
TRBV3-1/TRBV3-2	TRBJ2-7	ASSQDWQHYEQY
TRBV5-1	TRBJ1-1	ASSFTENTEAF
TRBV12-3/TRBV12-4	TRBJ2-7	ASTAQVGYEQY